These 8 T cell receptor beta chains came from one sample sequenced in a study of cytomegalovirus exposure and HLA in healthy donors. Primers: 60 Vbeta forward and 13 Jbeta reverse. Only in-frame clones appear in the TCRdb table, and some are missing; sequencing was by immunoSEQ multiplex PCR. The sample holds some 200,000 clones, roughly an eighth seen once. The sample consisted of PBMCs. Receptors were obtained from a man aged 45-60 years in good health and CMV-seropositive.

The CDR3 reads CASSSRDRVFANTGELFF. CDR3 DNA sequence: TGTGCCAGCAGCTCGCGGGACAGGGTGTTTGCGAACACCGGGGAGCTGTTTTTT. The V and J genes are TRBV11-3 and TRBJ2-2, with 9 nucleotides matching TRBD1. This CDR3 region has 18 residues. Germline CDR1 SGHNT, CDR2 YENEEA. V trimming: 4 bases; J trimming: 0 bases; junction bases outside the gene matches: 9.

The V call is TRBV7-2, the J call TRBJ2-7; TRBD1 is a possible D gene (5 bases). The CDR3 runs to 14 residues. Germline CDR1 and CDR2: SGHTA and FQGNSA. With 5 bases removed from V and 2 bases from J, the gap between germline ends came to 13 bases. As DNA, the CDR3 is TGTGCCAGCAGCAAGGGGCCTTCAACCTACGAGCAGTACGTC. As protein: CASSKGPSTYEQYV.

This clone was detected a few times. The rearrangement links TRBV7-8 to TRBJ1-2; 8 nucleotides match TRBD1. CDR1 and CDR2 (germline): SGHVS, FQNEAQ. The CDR3 has 14 amino acids. Trimming removed 2 bases from V and 5 bases from J; junction bases left unmatched: 4. In nucleotides, the CDR3 is TGTGCCAGCAGCTTACGGACAGGGTATTATGGCTACACCTTC. It codes for CASSLRTGYYGYTF.

This rearrangement joins TRBV5-1 to TRBJ1-5, with D unresolved. The length of the CDR3 is 15 residues. Trimming took 0 bases from V and 0 from J, leaving 7 bases between them. Germline CDR1 reads SGHRS; CDR2 reads YFSETQ. The CDR3: CASSLDGYSNQPQHF. The CDR3 DNA reads as TGCGCCAGCAGCTTGGACGGGTATAGCAATCAGCCCCAGCATTTT. Drawing the rest from reference TRBV5-1 and TRBJ1-5, the complete variable domain is KAGVTQTPRYLIKTRGQQVTLSCSPISGHRSVSWYQQTPGQGLQFLFEYFSETQRNKGNFPGRFSGRQFSNSRSEMNVSTLELGDSALYLCASSLDGYSNQPQHFGDGTRLSIL.

This clone has more than one count but fewer than ten. This chain joins TRBV7-2 and TRBJ2-5, with D uncertain. The germline V gene encodes CDR1 SGHTA and CDR2 FQGNSA. The V gene lost 1 base and the J gene lost 1 base, with 4 bases spanning the gap. CDR3 length: 13 amino acids. The CDR3 DNA reads as TGTGCCAGCAGCTTAGGGCCCCAAGAGACCCAGTACTTC. Amino acid sequence: CASSLGPQETQYF.

The chain uses TRBV4-3 and TRBJ2-2, with D possibly TRBD1 on 6 matching bases. The CDR3 extends over 15 amino acids. V was shortened by 3 bases and J by 7 bases, with 15 bases between the two germline ends. The germline V gene encodes CDR1 LGHNA and CDR2 YSLEER. CDR3 amino acids: CASSQTMGARGELFF. Written as DNA, the CDR3 is TGCGCCAGCAGCCAGACCATGGGGGCGCGCGGGGAGCTGTTTTTT.

In this sample, this clone turned up a few times. J is TRBJ2-7 and V is TRBV2; perhaps TRBD1 as D (6 bases). The CDR3 is 13 residues long. CDR1 SNHLY and CDR2 FYNNEI come from the germline V gene. V lost 7 bases to trimming and J lost 3 bases, with 13 bases between them. The CDR3 DNA reads as TGTGCCAGCAAAAGGGACATAGACTACGAGCAGTACGTC. It translates to CASKRDIDYEQYV.

In DNA form, the CDR3 reads TGTGCCAGTAGGGTCCTCGAGGGACATCCTAGCACAGATACGCAGTATTTT. Its translation is CASRVLEGHPSTDTQYF. The J gene is TRBJ2-3, the V gene TRBV19; tentatively, D is TRBD1 (6 bases). Per the germline V gene, CDR1 is LNHDA and CDR2 is SQIVND (reference sequence). The length of the CDR3 is 17 residues. Trimming removed 6 bases from V and 0 bases from J, with 19 bases in between.